This TCR beta chain was observed in a study of T cell responses to AZD1222 COVID-19 vaccine (dated by TCRdb to the early 2020s). With respect to the entire study: AZD1222 recipients whose second dose came at about 4 weeks and those whose second dose came at about 12 weeks were combined into one group, since spike-specific TCR depth and breadth did not differ between the two schedules. TCR sequencing covered over 230 trial participants: 200 to 220 given two doses of AZD1222 and about 26 given two doses of MenACWY control vaccine. Trial participants were enrolled by age into subgroups of 18-55, 56-69 and 70-plus years, and roughly 150, 30 and 60 TCR-sequenced participants, respectively, were included in these subgroups. Points the paper makes about the study in general: A significant rise in spike-specific TCR breadth and depth was observed after two AZD1222 doses relative to day 0 and relative to MenACWY recipients. Vaccine-associated CD4 TCRs spanned the whole spike protein, with dominant responses in regions 160-218 and 743-854. Conclusions about previously exposed vaccinees are limited because only five to seven AZD1222 recipients were SARS-CoV-2 seropositive at baseline. In the small 56-69-year group, the increase in depth fell short of significance, most likely because of low power. Because no day 14 peak-response samples were available, the repertoires could be characterized only after the peak T cell response. Reportedly, almost half of the unique spike-specific TCRs recognized epitopes lying outside the regions that are mutated in the B.1.351 and B.1.1.7 variants. Participants were mostly white British, with more females than males. The authors suggested clonal diversity may have been underestimated.

Comments on this clone: The target of this receptor is not known. One base away there is no much larger clone; base qualities are not given.

The CDR3 regions of human TCRbeta chains were subjected to immunosequencing. As for the authors' bioinformatics: Repertoire TCRs were matched against a reference library of SARS-CoV-2-specific TCRs generated with the MIRA antigen-specificity platform. Breadth was defined as the fraction of unique TCRs that were SARS-CoV-2-associated, and depth was defined as the fraction of total T cells that were SARS-CoV-2-associated. Each spike-specific TCR was assigned to its reactive spike region and to a CD4 or CD8 class using the MIRA data. Log10-transformed breadth and depth values were compared by one-way ANOVA with Sidak's multiple comparisons tests. TCRdb took over this immuneACCESS table, retaining in-frame rearrangements with V and J assigned. Such tables are incomplete; in checked studies, under half of the missing clones stem from an unresolved V gene, and the remainder is unexplained. For V, J and clone size, that table is used; D and trimming come from the DNA. This sample gives about 120,000 clones in total; approximately 90% of them show up just once. Together, the top ten hold roughly 4.5% of the sample.

This sample's time point label indicates: baseline before first vaccination. Vaccinee samples came from UK trials COV001 and COV002, including a single-blind randomized controlled phase 2/3 trial of AZD1222 (ChAdOx1 nCoV-19) in healthy adults. For TCRbeta chain sequencing, PBMC samples from trial participants were taken at day 0 and at day 28 after the second dose. The CDR3, from cysteine to phenylalanine, totals 12 residues. Of all the DNA, just the CDR3 is kept, 36 bases in frame from base 1. V and J are truncated by 3 bases and 8 bases respectively, leaving an intervening sequence of 10 bases. The germline V gene encodes CDR1 KGHSH and CDR2 LQKENI.

The receptor's source is an adult in good health. The chain was built from TRBV18 and TRBJ1-1; the D gene is not confidently resolved. The input for sequencing was peripheral blood, taken on day 0 of AZD1222 vaccination. The CDR3 loop reads CASSPGREEAFF. The sequenced DNA is TGTGCCAGCTCACCGGGTAGGGAAGAAGCTTTCTTT. With the rest looked up from the reference TRBV18 and TRBJ1-1 genes rather than sequenced, the full variable domain is NAGVMQNPRHLVRRRGQEARLRCSPMKGHSHVYWYRQLPEEGLKFMVYLQKENIIDESGMPKERFSAEFPKEGPSILRIQQVVRGDSAAYFCASSPGREEAFFGQGTRLTVV.